A selection of T cell receptor beta chains follows, all from one sample in a study of T-cell reconstitution after alpha-beta-depleted transplantation in children. MiXCR was run by TCRdb on the PCR reads, yielding one entry per CDR3 protein. This table has more than 400,000 distinct CDR3 sequences, about 10% appearing once. The starting material was PBMCs, mostly from graft donor cells, obtained 180 days after TCRalphabeta/CD19-depleted stem cell transplant. These receptors originate from a female patient aged 2-15 years who had a stem cell transplant for aplastic anemia, so the T cells may come from the graft donor. Both conserved end residues are part of each CDR3. Fields, in order: V gene, J gene, clone size, D gene, CDR3 protein, CDR3 DNA. The D gene is left open where the match is weak. Clone sizes are given selectively: once, few, many, or a class where the clone is expanded.

V gene: TRBV5-1
J gene: TRBJ1-4
clone size: many
D gene: NA
CDR3 protein: CASSSGRFGNNEKLFF
CDR3 DNA: TGCGCCAGCAGCTCAGGTCGTTTCGGGAATAATGAAAAACTGTTTTTT

V gene: TRBV29-1
J gene: TRBJ2-2
clone size: many
D gene: TRBD2
CDR3 protein: CSAQLAGANTGELFF
CDR3 DNA: TGCAGCGCTCAACTAGCGGGGGCAAACACCGGGGAGCTGTTTTTT

V gene: TRBV12-3/TRBV12-4
J gene: TRBJ2-3
clone size: NA
D gene: TRBD2
CDR3 protein: CASTRLAGDTQYF
CDR3 DNA: TGTGCCAGCACTAGGCTAGCGGGAGATACGCAGTATTTT

V gene: TRBV5-1
J gene: TRBJ2-7
clone size: few
D gene: NA
CDR3 protein: CASSIDSGTQAYEQYF
CDR3 DNA: TGCGCCAGCAGCATCGATTCCGGGACCCAAGCTTACGAGCAGTACTTC

V gene: TRBV7-9
J gene: TRBJ1-2
clone size: many
D gene: NA
CDR3 protein: CASNNPQGPYGYTF
CDR3 DNA: TGTGCCAGCAACAACCCGCAGGGTCCCTATGGCTACACCTTC

V gene: TRBV6-6
J gene: TRBJ2-1
clone size: few
D gene: NA
CDR3 protein: CASSYKGHNEQFF
CDR3 DNA: TGTGCCAGCAGTTACAAGGGCCACAATGAGCAGTTCTTC

V gene: TRBV29-1
J gene: TRBJ2-2
clone size: few
D gene: TRBD2
CDR3 protein: CSGAGGLAGVTGELFF
CDR3 DNA: TGCAGCGGGGCTGGAGGGCTAGCGGGAGTAACCGGGGAGCTGTTTTTT

V gene: TRBV27
J gene: TRBJ2-1
clone size: few
D gene: TRBD1
CDR3 protein: CASSLYGTGSNEQFF
CDR3 DNA: TGTGCCAGCAGTTTATACGGGACAGGGTCGAATGAGCAGTTCTTC

V gene: TRBV7-8
J gene: TRBJ2-7
clone size: few
D gene: NA
CDR3 protein: CASSFQASGLTYEQYF
CDR3 DNA: TGTGCCAGCAGCTTCCAAGCTTCGGGGTTAACCTACGAGCAGTACTTC

V gene: TRBV21-1
J gene: TRBJ1-4
clone size: few
D gene: NA
CDR3 protein: CASSRDRRTRKPF
CDR3 DNA: TGTGCCAGCAGCCGGGACCGACGAACTAGAAAACCCTTT

V gene: TRBV5-6
J gene: TRBJ2-1
clone size: many
D gene: NA
CDR3 protein: CASSLDSNEQFF
CDR3 DNA: TGTGCCAGCAGCTTAGACTCCAATGAGCAGTTCTTC

V gene: TRBV6-1
J gene: TRBJ2-1
clone size: few
D gene: NA
CDR3 protein: CASSHGTPPYNEQFF
CDR3 DNA: TGTGCCAGCAGCCATGGGACACCCCCTTACAATGAGCAGTTCTTC

V gene: TRBV9
J gene: TRBJ2-3
clone size: NA
D gene: TRBD2
CDR3 protein: CASSVGVSGVTDTQYF
CDR3 DNA: TGTGCCAGCAGCGTAGGGGTTAGCGGGGTTACAGATACGCAGTATTTT

V gene: TRBV5-1
J gene: TRBJ2-1
clone size: NA
D gene: NA
CDR3 protein: CASRDSGVEQFF
CDR3 DNA: TGCGCCAGCAGGGATAGTGGAGTTGAGCAGTTCTTC

V gene: TRBV12-5
J gene: TRBJ2-1
clone size: few
D gene: NA
CDR3 protein: CASGLAANYNEQFF
CDR3 DNA: TGTGCTAGTGGTCTAGCCGCCAACTACAATGAGCAGTTCTTC

V gene: TRBV28
J gene: TRBJ2-3
clone size: NA
D gene: TRBD2
CDR3 protein: CASSLSLGGYSSTDTQYF
CDR3 DNA: TGTGCCAGCAGTTTAAGTCTGGGGGGGTATAGTAGCACAGATACGCAGTATTTT

V gene: TRBV19
J gene: TRBJ2-7
clone size: NA
D gene: TRBD1
CDR3 protein: CASSFSGTGNAYEQYF
CDR3 DNA: TGTGCCAGTAGTTTCTCCGGGACAGGTAATGCCTACGAGCAGTACTTC

V gene: TRBV5-6
J gene: TRBJ1-2
clone size: NA
D gene: NA
CDR3 protein: CASSLLPAPGYTF
CDR3 DNA: TGTGCCAGCAGCTTGTTGCCAGCCCCTGGCTACACCTTC

V gene: TRBV20-1
J gene: TRBJ2-5
clone size: NA
D gene: NA
CDR3 protein: CCALLTGRETQYF
CDR3 DNA: TGCTGTGCCCTACTGACAGGTAGAGAGACCCAGTACTTC

V gene: TRBV7-3
J gene: TRBJ2-6
clone size: NA
D gene: NA
CDR3 protein: CASSPHRPSGANVLTF
CDR3 DNA: TGTGCCAGCAGTCCCCACAGGCCCTCTGGGGCCAACGTCCTGACTTTC

V gene: TRBV6-1
J gene: TRBJ2-3
clone size: NA
D gene: NA
CDR3 protein: CASRVAVSTDTQYF
CDR3 DNA: TGTGCCAGCAGGGTAGCGGTTAGCACAGATACGCAGTATTTT

V gene: TRBV25-1
J gene: TRBJ2-1
clone size: few
D gene: TRBD2
CDR3 protein: CASIAGGEQFF
CDR3 DNA: TGTGCCAGCATTGCGGGAGGTGAGCAGTTCTTC

V gene: TRBV29-1
J gene: TRBJ2-5
clone size: many
D gene: TRBD1
CDR3 protein: CSVGEGARIGTQYF
CDR3 DNA: TGCAGCGTTGGCGAGGGGGCTCGAATCGGGACCCAGTACTTC

V gene: TRBV5-1
J gene: TRBJ2-2
clone size: few
D gene: TRBD2
CDR3 protein: CASRLAGGSGELFF
CDR3 DNA: TGCGCCAGCCGACTAGCGGGAGGTTCCGGGGAGCTGTTTTTT

V gene: TRBV5-1
J gene: TRBJ2-3
clone size: NA
D gene: NA
CDR3 protein: CASSSDLYTDTQYF
CDR3 DNA: TGCGCCAGCAGCTCAGACTTGTACACAGATACGCAGTATTTT

V gene: TRBV4-3
J gene: TRBJ2-5
clone size: NA
D gene: TRBD2
CDR3 protein: CASSQDLSGTGKTQYF
CDR3 DNA: TGCGCCAGCAGCCAAGATTTGAGCGGGACGGGGAAGACCCAGTACTTC

V gene: TRBV30
J gene: TRBJ2-5
clone size: NA
D gene: TRBD2
CDR3 protein: CAWVLMGGRGETQYF
CDR3 DNA: TGTGCCTGGGTCCTGATGGGCGGGAGGGGAGAGACCCAGTACTTC

V gene: TRBV29-1
J gene: TRBJ2-7
clone size: many
D gene: TRBD2
CDR3 protein: CSVGGTSGRAGSREQYF
CDR3 DNA: TGCAGCGTTGGAGGGACTAGCGGGAGGGCCGGGTCTCGGGAGCAGTACTTC

V gene: TRBV5-6
J gene: TRBJ2-1
clone size: few
D gene: TRBD2
CDR3 protein: CASSLRTSRGNEQFF
CDR3 DNA: TGTGCCAGCAGCTTACGGACTAGCAGGGGTAATGAGCAGTTCTTC

V gene: TRBV12-3/TRBV12-4
J gene: TRBJ2-3
clone size: NA
D gene: NA
CDR3 protein: CASSRRGLGSTDTQYF
CDR3 DNA: TGTGCCAGCAGTCGACGGGGACTGGGAAGCACAGATACGCAGTATTTT

V gene: TRBV12-3/TRBV12-4
J gene: TRBJ2-1
clone size: NA
D gene: TRBD2
CDR3 protein: CASNPGGGYNEQFF
CDR3 DNA: TGTGCCAGCAATCCCGGGGGGGGTTACAATGAGCAGTTCTTC

V gene: TRBV28
J gene: TRBJ1-5
clone size: NA
D gene: NA
CDR3 protein: CASSPPGEGDQPQHF
CDR3 DNA: TGTGCCAGCAGTCCCCCTGGGGAAGGCGATCAGCCCCAGCATTTT

V gene: TRBV7-2
J gene: TRBJ2-7
clone size: few
D gene: TRBD2
CDR3 protein: CASSPPQREEYGEQYF
CDR3 DNA: TGTGCCAGCAGCCCTCCTCAGCGGGAGGAGTACGGCGAGCAGTACTTC

V gene: TRBV12-3/TRBV12-4
J gene: TRBJ1-1
clone size: NA
D gene: TRBD1
CDR3 protein: CASSQGVAEAFF
CDR3 DNA: TGTGCCAGCAGCCAGGGGGTAGCTGAAGCTTTCTTT

V gene: TRBV20-1
J gene: TRBJ1-2
clone size: few
D gene: NA
CDR3 protein: CSVQGRWGYTF
CDR3 DNA: TGCAGTGTACAGGGCCGATGGGGCTACACCTTC

V gene: TRBV29-1
J gene: TRBJ2-5
clone size: NA
D gene: TRBD2
CDR3 protein: CSAGRPGLAGGKETQYF
CDR3 DNA: TGCAGCGCTGGCCGCCCGGGACTAGCGGGAGGTAAAGAGACCCAGTACTTC

V gene: TRBV25-1
J gene: TRBJ2-2
clone size: NA
D gene: TRBD2
CDR3 protein: CASSYRTSTVGELFF
CDR3 DNA: TGTGCCAGCAGTTACAGGACTAGCACGGTCGGGGAGCTGTTTTTT

V gene: TRBV28
J gene: TRBJ2-1
clone size: NA
D gene: NA
CDR3 protein: CASKWRSTIWHEQFF
CDR3 DNA: TGTGCCAGCAAGTGGCGTTCTACTATCTGGCATGAGCAGTTCTTC

V gene: TRBV12-3/TRBV12-4
J gene: TRBJ1-2
clone size: NA
D gene: TRBD1
CDR3 protein: CASSFQAGTGDGYTF
CDR3 DNA: TGTGCCAGCAGTTTCCAAGCCGGGACAGGGGATGGCTACACCTTC

V gene: TRBV2
J gene: TRBJ2-7
clone size: few
D gene: TRBD1
CDR3 protein: CASRGRQGHSYEQYF
CDR3 DNA: TGTGCCAGCAGGGGTCGACAGGGTCACTCCTACGAGCAGTACTTC

V gene: TRBV9
J gene: TRBJ2-2
clone size: few
D gene: NA
CDR3 protein: CASSRTGSTNTGELFF
CDR3 DNA: TGTGCCAGCAGCCGTACAGGCAGTACGAACACCGGGGAGCTGTTTTTT

V gene: TRBV4-3
J gene: TRBJ2-7
clone size: many
D gene: TRBD1
CDR3 protein: CASSQAGTGYEQYF
CDR3 DNA: TGCGCCAGCAGCCAAGCTGGGACAGGCTACGAGCAGTACTTC

V gene: TRBV7-2
J gene: TRBJ2-5
clone size: few
D gene: NA
CDR3 protein: CASSFRDFGTQYF
CDR3 DNA: TGTGCCAGCAGCTTCCGGGACTTTGGGACCCAGTACTTC

V gene: TRBV12-3/TRBV12-4
J gene: TRBJ2-5
clone size: few
D gene: NA
CDR3 protein: CASSPKGSVFEETQYF
CDR3 DNA: TGTGCCAGCAGTCCCAAAGGTAGCGTCTTCGAAGAGACCCAGTACTTC

V gene: TRBV28
J gene: TRBJ2-1
clone size: few
D gene: NA
CDR3 protein: CASSWTVDNEQFF
CDR3 DNA: TGTGCCAGCAGTTGGACAGTCGACAATGAGCAGTTCTTC

V gene: TRBV6-5
J gene: TRBJ2-2
clone size: NA
D gene: NA
CDR3 protein: CASSYLPGARTGELFF
CDR3 DNA: TGTGCCAGCAGTTACTTGCCCGGAGCCCGCACCGGGGAGCTGTTTTTT

V gene: TRBV20-1
J gene: TRBJ1-5
clone size: few
D gene: NA
CDR3 protein: CSAWNTNHNQPQHF
CDR3 DNA: TGCAGTGCCTGGAACACAAATCATAATCAGCCCCAGCATTTT

V gene: TRBV4-2
J gene: TRBJ2-5
clone size: few
D gene: TRBD1
CDR3 protein: CASTKTAVGDRGWEETQYF
CDR3 DNA: TGTGCCAGCACCAAGACCGCAGTCGGGGACAGGGGATGGGAAGAGACCCAGTACTTC

V gene: TRBV25-1
J gene: TRBJ2-1
clone size: NA
D gene: NA
CDR3 protein: CASTKGSLGYNEQFF
CDR3 DNA: TGTGCCAGCACGAAGGGCTCTTTGGGCTACAATGAGCAGTTCTTC

V gene: TRBV24-1
J gene: TRBJ2-1
clone size: NA
D gene: NA
CDR3 protein: CATSDTDGPVGATEQFF
CDR3 DNA: TGTGCCACCAGTGATACGGACGGGCCCGTGGGGGCAACTGAGCAGTTCTTC

V gene: TRBV12-3/TRBV12-4
J gene: TRBJ2-7
clone size: many
D gene: NA
CDR3 protein: CASSWDGYYEQYF
CDR3 DNA: TGTGCCAGCAGTTGGGACGGTTATTACGAGCAGTACTTC

V gene: TRBV27
J gene: TRBJ1-1
clone size: few
D gene: NA
CDR3 protein: CASSLSLLTEAFF
CDR3 DNA: TGTGCCAGCAGTTTATCGCTCTTGACTGAAGCTTTCTTT

V gene: TRBV18
J gene: TRBJ2-1
clone size: NA
D gene: NA
CDR3 protein: CASSPLLPVNVNNEQFF
CDR3 DNA: TGTGCCAGCTCACCACTGTTGCCGGTCAATGTTAACAATGAGCAGTTCTTC

V gene: TRBV27
J gene: TRBJ2-1
clone size: NA
D gene: NA
CDR3 protein: CASSFVGGSSYNEQFF
CDR3 DNA: TGTGCCAGCAGTTTTGTAGGGGGGAGCTCCTACAATGAGCAGTTCTTC

V gene: TRBV7-2
J gene: TRBJ2-5
clone size: NA
D gene: TRBD1
CDR3 protein: CASSGRDRAHQETQYF
CDR3 DNA: TGTGCCAGCAGCGGCCGGGACAGGGCTCACCAAGAGACCCAGTACTTC